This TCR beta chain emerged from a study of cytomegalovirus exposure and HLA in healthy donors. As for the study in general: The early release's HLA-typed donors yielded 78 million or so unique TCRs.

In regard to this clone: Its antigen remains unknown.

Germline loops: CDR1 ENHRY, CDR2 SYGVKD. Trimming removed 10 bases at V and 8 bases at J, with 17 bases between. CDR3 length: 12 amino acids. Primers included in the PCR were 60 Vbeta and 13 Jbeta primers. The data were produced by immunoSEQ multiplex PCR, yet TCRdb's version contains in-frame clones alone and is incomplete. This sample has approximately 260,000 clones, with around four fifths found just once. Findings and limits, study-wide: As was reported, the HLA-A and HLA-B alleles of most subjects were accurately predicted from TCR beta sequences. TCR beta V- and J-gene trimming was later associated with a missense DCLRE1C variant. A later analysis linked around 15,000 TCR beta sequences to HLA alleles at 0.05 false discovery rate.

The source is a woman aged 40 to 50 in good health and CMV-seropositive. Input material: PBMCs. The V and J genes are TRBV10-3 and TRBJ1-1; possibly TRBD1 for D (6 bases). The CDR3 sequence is CATVEWQGEAFF. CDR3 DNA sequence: TGTGCCACCGTAGAGTGGCAGGGGGAAGCTTTCTTT.